This TCR beta chain is drawn from a study of beta chain features in type 1 diabetes. Whole-study results and caveats: Naive, central memory and Treg TCRB repertoires seemed to resemble each other more closely in patients than they did in healthy donors. VDJ junctions in type 1 diabetes patients carried more deletions and fewer insertions.

In regard to this clone: Its antigen is undetermined.

Reverse transcription of all isolated RNA meant that expressed TCRB transcripts were sequenced. Profiling relied on immunoSEQ multiplex PCR, and the TCRdb table lists in-frame clones only, not all of them. Among 120,000 to 150,000 clones listed, 10% were seen once. On average, the one heparinised blood draw given by each donor was approximately 120 mL. A sort by CD45RO/CCR7/CD25/CD127/CD95/CD27 yielded CD4+ naive, central memory, regulatory and stem cell-like memory cells. V was shortened by 0 bases and J by 2 bases, with 7 bases between the two germline ends. The CDR3 has 14 amino acids. CDR1 and CDR2 from the germline V gene are SGHTA and FQGNSA.

The sample comprised naive CD4+ T cells from blood. This receptor was obtained from a man aged 18 to 30 in good health. The chain is built from TRBV7-2 and TRBJ1-2; D is unclear. The CDR3 region is CASSLAGRNYGYTF. Here the CDR3 DNA reads TGTGCCAGCAGCTTAGCTGGCAGGAACTATGGCTACACCTTC.